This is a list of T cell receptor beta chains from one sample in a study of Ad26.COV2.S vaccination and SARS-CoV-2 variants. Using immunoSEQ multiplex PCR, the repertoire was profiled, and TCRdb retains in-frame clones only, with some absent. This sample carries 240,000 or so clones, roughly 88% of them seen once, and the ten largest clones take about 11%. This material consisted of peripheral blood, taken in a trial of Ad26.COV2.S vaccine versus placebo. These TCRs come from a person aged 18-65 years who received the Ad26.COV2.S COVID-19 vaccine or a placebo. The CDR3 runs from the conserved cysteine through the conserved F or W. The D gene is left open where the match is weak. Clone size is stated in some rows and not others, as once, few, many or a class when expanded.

CAWSVTAGGYTF	TGTGCCTGGAGTGTCACCGCCGGTGGCTACACCTTC	NA	TRBV30	NA	TRBJ1-2
CASSSEVASGVLTDTQYF	TGTGCCAGCAGCTCAGAGGTTGCTAGCGGGGTCCTAACAGATACGCAGTATTTT	TRBD2	TRBV9	NA	TRBJ2-3
CASSLRRNGSYEQYF	TGTGCCAGCAGTTTACGCCGGAACGGGTCCTACGAGCAGTACTTC	NA	TRBV27	NA	TRBJ2-7
CASSLDQGEGLFF	TGCGCCAGCAGCTTGGATCAGGGAGAGGGACTGTTTTTT	NA	TRBV5-1	NA	TRBJ1-4
CASIKAGGGEQYF	TGTGCCAGCATAAAAGCGGGCGGAGGAGAGCAGTACTTC	NA	TRBV6-5	NA	TRBJ2-7
CSASEREGPDTQYF	TGCAGTGCTAGTGAGCGGGAGGGCCCGGATACGCAGTATTTT	TRBD2	TRBV20-1	NA	TRBJ2-3
CASSSAYEQYF	TGCGCCAGCAGCTCGGCCTACGAGCAGTACTTC	NA	TRBV5-1	NA	TRBJ2-7
CASSLSDRNNSPLHF	TGTGCCAGCAGTTTATCTGACAGAAACAATTCACCCCTCCACTTT	NA	TRBV27	NA	TRBJ1-6
CASSQGQVLLGYTF	TGTGCCAGCAGTCAAGGACAGGTCCTTTTAGGCTACACCTTC	TRBD1	TRBV28	NA	TRBJ1-2
CASSLTGAVPYNEQFF	TGTGCCAGCAGCTTAACGGGAGCCGTTCCCTACAATGAGCAGTTCTTC	NA	TRBV5-4	NA	TRBJ2-1
CASSDAAGTAHEQYF	TGTGCCAGCAGTGATGCTGCCGGGACAGCGCACGAGCAGTACTTC	TRBD1	TRBV2	NA	TRBJ2-7
CASSLTLYYEQYF	TGTGCCAGCAGTCTCACCCTGTACTACGAGCAGTACTTC	NA	TRBV6-2/TRBV6-3	NA	TRBJ2-7
CAISDGGVGQYF	TGTGCCATCAGTGACGGCGGAGTCGGGCAGTACTTC	NA	TRBV10-3	NA	TRBJ2-7
CASSQDPTGGISGYTF	TGCGCCAGCAGCCAAGATCCCACAGGGGGCATATCTGGCTACACCTTC	TRBD1	TRBV4-3	NA	TRBJ1-2
CASSLGGLAGATYEQYF	TGTGCCAGCAGCTTAGGGGGACTAGCGGGAGCCACCTACGAGCAGTACTTC	TRBD2	TRBV11-2	NA	TRBJ2-7
CASRLNTEAFF	TGTGCCAGCAGGTTGAACACTGAAGCTTTCTTT	NA	TRBV28	NA	TRBJ1-1
CASSSGTGDGYTF	TGTGCCAGCAGCTCCGGGACAGGGGATGGCTACACCTTC	TRBD1	TRBV7-8	NA	TRBJ1-2
CASSLAFGSPHQETQYF	TGTGCCAGCAGCTTAGCTTTCGGGTCGCCCCACCAAGAGACCCAGTACTTC	NA	TRBV7-8	NA	TRBJ2-5
CASSTGTTTGELFF	TGTGCCAGCAGCACCGGGACCACAACCGGGGAGCTGTTTTTT	NA	TRBV5-4	NA	TRBJ2-2
CATSRHRGTHEQYF	TGTGCCACCAGCAGACATCGGGGGACCCACGAGCAGTACTTC	NA	TRBV15	NA	TRBJ2-7
CASSQGQDPSYEQYF	TGCGCCAGCAGCCAAGGACAGGACCCATCCTACGAGCAGTACTTC	NA	TRBV4-3	once	TRBJ2-7
CASSRDPAGDRLSYNEQFF	TGTGCCAGTAGCAGGGATCCCGCCGGGGACCGACTCTCCTACAATGAGCAGTTCTTC	NA	TRBV19	NA	TRBJ2-1